The 23 T cell receptor beta chains in this list originate from one sample, sequenced in a study of blood T cell repertoires in COVID-19 (dated by TCRdb to about 2020). The library was generated by the immunoSEQ multiplex PCR assay. This is the immuneACCESS table as TCRdb keeps it, with only in-frame sequences that have V and J called. A part of the clones is gone; compared with another copy, unresolved V genes explain less than half, and the rest is unexplained. Within this sample are 250,000 or so clones, with around 82% of them counted one time only. The ten largest make up over 3.5% of the sample. The material sequenced was peripheral blood. Receptor source: a woman in her seventies with acute or convalescent COVID-19.

V is TRBV5-5 and J is TRBJ1-1, with unresolved D. This CDR3 has 13 amino acids. V was cut by 2 bases and J by 0 bases, with 5 bases left in between. Looked up from germline, CDR1 is SGHKS and CDR2 is YYEKEE (reference sequence). CDR3 bases: TGTGCCAGCAGCTTCTCTGTGAACACTGAAGCTTTCTTT. Protein sequence: CASSFSVNTEAFF. Variable domain in full (rest from reference TRBV5-5 and TRBJ1-1): DAGVTQSPTHLIKTRGQQVTLRCSPISGHKSVSWYQQVLGQGPQFIFQYYEKEERGRGNFPDRFSARQFPNYSSELNVNALLLGDSALYLCASSFSVNTEAFFGQGTRLTVV.

This chain uses TRBV11-1 with TRBJ2-1; 11 bases line up with TRBD2. Germline lookup yields CDR1 SGHAT and CDR2 FQDESV (reference sequence). The V segment lost 5 bases and the J segment 2 bases; nucleotides outside the gene matches: 2. The length of the CDR3 is 15 residues. CDR3 nucleotides: TGTGCCAGCAGCGTTAGCGGGGGGGCCTACAATGAGCAGTTCTTC. The encoded protein is CASSVSGGAYNEQFF.

The CDR3: CASSTVKVYGYTF. In nucleotides, the CDR3 is TGTGCCAGCAGCACGGTAAAAGTCTATGGCTACACCTTC. The chain is built from TRBV12-3 or TRBV12-4 and TRBJ1-2, with D hard to call. V lost 6 bases to trimming and J lost 4 bases, with 12 bases between them. The CDR3 consists of 13 residues.

The chain has TRBV7-2 and TRBJ1-3; D may be TRBD1 (5 bases). There are 16 residues in the CDR3. The germline gives CDR1 SGHTA, CDR2 FQGNSA. V dropped 5 bases and J dropped 0 bases, with 14 bases sitting between them. The CDR3 protein is CASSLGQPSSGNTIYF. As DNA, the CDR3 is TGTGCCAGCAGCCTTGGACAACCGAGCTCTGGAAACACCATATATTTT.

The V and J genes are TRBV1 and TRBJ1-5; the DNA was not compared with TRBD1, the D call given in the table. TRBV1 constitutes a pseudogene. This CDR3 spans 14 amino acids. The CDR3 is CTSSPTGAEQPQHF. The CDR3 DNA reads as TGCACCAGCAGCCCTACAGGGGCGGAACAGCCCCAGCATTTT.

The V call is TRBV5-5, the J call TRBJ1-4; TRBD1 aligns across 9 bases. The germline V gene encodes CDR1 SGHKS and CDR2 YYEKEE (reference sequence). Trimming cost V 0 bases and J 5 bases; bases outside gene matches: 8. The CDR3 is 17 amino acids. The CDR3 bases are TGTGCCAGCAGCTTGGGGACAGGGGAAGGTTTGAATGAAAAACTGTTTTTT. Its protein product is CASSLGTGEGLNEKLFF.

J is TRBJ1-6 and V is TRBV7-2; tentatively, D is TRBD1 (6 bases). V dropped 3 bases and J dropped 7 bases, with 13 bases sitting between them. The CDR3 covers 15 residues. The germline CDR1 and CDR2 sequences are SGHTA and FQGNSA. CDR3 DNA: TGTGCCAGCAGCTTCCAGACAGGACAAAATTCACCCCTCCACTTT. This sequence encodes CASSFQTGQNSPLHF.

This chain connects TRBV19 to TRBJ1-5; perhaps TRBD1 as D (6 bases). The length of the CDR3 is 16 residues. The V and J ends lost 3 bases and 1 base respectively, with 13 bases between them. CDR1 and CDR2 from the germline V gene are LNHDA and SQIVND (reference sequence). CDR3 nucleotide sequence: TGTGCCAGTAGTATCCGGGACATTGCAAGCAATCAGCCCCAGCATTTT. Its translation is CASSIRDIASNQPQHF.

This clone was counted a few times. This sequence joins TRBV5-1 and TRBJ2-1, with 8 bases identical to TRBD2. The V gene's germline CDR1 is SGHRS and CDR2 YFSETQ. The CDR3 runs to 16 residues. The trim removed 5 bases at V and 4 bases at J, leaving 11 bases unmatched. In DNA, the CDR3 is TGCGCCAGCAGTAGAACAGGTAGCGGGGATTACAATGAGCAGTTCTTC. Amino acids: CASSRTGSGDYNEQFF.

This chain connects TRBV29-1 to TRBJ2-3; 8 positions match TRBD2. Germline CDR1 reads SQVTM; CDR2 reads ANQGSEA. The V gene end was trimmed by 4 bases and the J gene end by 6 bases; junction bases not matched to a gene: 12. CDR3 length: 15 amino acids. The chain's CDR3 is CSVAKAGGLGDTQYF. In DNA, the CDR3 is TGCAGCGTTGCCAAGGCGGGGGGTCTTGGGGATACGCAGTATTTT.

The chain carries TRBV7-2 and TRBJ2-5; D ambiguous. Deletions cut 6 bases from V and 5 bases from J, with 10 bases between. Germline CDR1 SGHTA, CDR2 FQGNSA. This CDR3 has 12 residues. As DNA, the CDR3 is TGTGCCAGCAGTTTTACCGGGGAGACCCAGTACTTC. Translation gives CASSFTGETQYF. Full variable domain (missing parts from reference TRBV7-2 and TRBJ2-5): GAGVSQSPSNKVTEKGKDVELRCDPISGHTALYWYRQSLGQGLEFLIYFQGNSAPDKSGLPSDRFSAERTGGSVSTLTIQRTQQEDSAVYLCASSFTGETQYFGPGTRLLVL.

The V gene is TRBV6-2 or TRBV6-3, the J gene TRBJ2-2; D may be TRBD2 (6 bases). Germline V gene data show CDR1 as MNHEY and CDR2 as SVGEGT. This CDR3 contains 17 residues. The germline V and J ends were trimmed by 4 bases and 3 bases, with 18 bases remaining between them. The CDR3 spells CASSFPAGGVDTGELFF. CDR3 sequence (DNA): TGTGCCAGCAGTTTCCCCGCTGGAGGGGTGGACACCGGGGAGCTGTTTTTT.

The V call is TRBV12-3 or TRBV12-4, the J call TRBJ1-5, with D possibly matching TRBD1 (6 bases). This CDR3 region has 13 residues. V shed 3 bases and J shed 6 bases, with 9 bases lying between them. CDR3 in amino acids: CASSFGGAQPQHF. The CDR3 DNA sequence: TGTGCCAGCAGTTTCGGGGGGGCTCAGCCCCAGCATTTT.

J is TRBJ1-5 and V is TRBV7-9; TRBD1 agrees at 7 bases. The CDR3 runs 15 residues. Trimming cost V 0 bases and J 4 bases; bases outside gene matches: 3. From germline, CDR1 is SEHNR and CDR2 FQNEAQ (reference sequence). The CDR3 reads CASSLARQGNQPQHF. Written as DNA, the CDR3 is TGTGCCAGCAGCTTAGCGCGACAGGGTAATCAGCCCCAGCATTTT.

This chain connects TRBV18 to TRBJ1-2; 7 bases match TRBD1. V trimming: 5 bases; J trimming: 0 bases; junction bases outside the gene matches: 9. This CDR3 region has 16 residues. Germline-derived CDR1 and CDR2 are KGHSH and LQKENI. The CDR3 sequence is CASSSAGGLANYGYTF. The CDR3 DNA sequence: TGTGCCAGCTCATCGGCAGGGGGATTAGCTAACTATGGCTACACCTTC.

In this sample, this clone turned up once. The rearrangement joins TRBV28 to TRBJ1-6; 9 bases are a match to TRBD1. In germline, CDR1 is MDHEN, CDR2 SYDVKM. With 6 bases clipped from V and 9 bases from J, the junction kept 6 bases outside the gene matches. This CDR3 is built from 14 residues. This CDR3 reads CASRQGQGGSPLHF. The CDR3 nucleotides are TGTGCCAGCAGGCAGGGACAGGGTGGTTCACCCCTCCACTTT. Using reference TRBV28 and TRBJ1-6 for the parts outside the CDR3, the full variable domain is DVKVTQSSRYLVKRTGEKVFLECVQDMDHENMFWYRQDPGLGLRLIYFSYDVKMKEKGDIPEGYSVSREKKERFSLILESASTNQTSMYLCASRQGQGGSPLHFGNGTRLTVT.

The chain links TRBV6-2 or TRBV6-3 to TRBJ2-4; the D gene is possibly TRBD2 (5 bases). Germline CDR1 and CDR2: MNHEY and SVGEGT. V lost 0 bases and J 0 bases, leaving 15 bases between the germline ends. The CDR3 consists of 18 residues. The CDR3 nucleotides are TGTGCCAGCAGTTACTCGATCCGAGGGCACCTAGCCAAAAACATTCAGTACTTC. Translating it yields CASSYSIRGHLAKNIQYF.

V is TRBV6-6 and J is TRBJ2-7; D is possibly TRBD1 (6 bases). The V end was cut by 10 bases, the J end by 3 bases, with 13 bases between. This CDR3 contains 12 residues. Germline CDR1 MNHNY, CDR2 SVGAGI (reference sequence). CDR3 DNA: TGTGCCACAGGGGTCATTGGCTACGAGCAGTACTTC. It specifies CATGVIGYEQYF.

This clone has only a few counts. V usage is TRBV4-2 and J usage is TRBJ2-2, with 14 bases that match TRBD2. CDR1 and CDR2 from the germline V gene are LGHNA and YNFKEQ. The CDR3 runs to 18 residues. J was trimmed by 5 bases and V by 5 bases; bases with no gene match: 10. As DNA, the CDR3 is TGTGCCAGCAGCTCCTATCCCGGGACTAGCGGGGGTACCGGGGAGCTGTTTTTT. Protein sequence: CASSSYPGTSGGTGELFF.

The genes are TRBV6-5 and TRBJ1-5, with 8 bases fitting TRBD1. The CDR3 is made up of 14 amino acids. Germline V gives CDR1 MNHEY, CDR2 SVGAGI. V lost 10 bases, J lost 11 bases, and 16 bases stayed unmatched. The CDR3 DNA reads TGTGCCACATCCCTAGGGGGGACAGGAGTTTCCCAGCATTTT. Its protein product is CATSLGGTGVSQHF.

In its sample, this clone was seen a few times. The chain combines TRBV11-2 with TRBJ1-3; TRBD1 is a possible D gene (6 bases). This CDR3 contains 14 residues. Germline V lookup: CDR1 SGHAT, CDR2 FQNNGV. V gave up 6 bases and J gave up 8 bases, with 17 bases separating them. The CDR3 DNA sequence: TGTGCCAGCAGAAAACACAGGGCGGCGGACACCATATATTTT. Amino acid sequence: CASRKHRAADTIYF.

The V and J genes are TRBV14 and TRBJ2-7, with TRBD1 matching over 9 bases. The CDR3 consists of 16 residues. V gave up 6 bases and J gave up 4 bases; unmatched junction bases: 13. The germline V gene encodes CDR1 SGHDN and CDR2 FVKESK. The CDR3 DNA is TGTGCCAGCAGTCAAACAGGGGGCCCTCTTGGTTACGAGCAGTACTTC. Protein sequence: CASSQTGGPLGYEQYF.

A few counts support this clone. The chain employs TRBV25-1 and TRBJ2-2, with D possibly TRBD1 on 5 matching bases. V was trimmed by 2 bases and J by 3 bases, leaving 13 bases between them. CDR3 length: 16 amino acids. Germline lookup yields CDR1 MGHDK and CDR2 SYGVNS. This CDR3 reads CASSEVGQGHTGELFF. The CDR3 DNA follows: TGTGCCAGCAGTGAAGTTGGGCAGGGTCACACCGGGGAGCTGTTTTTT.